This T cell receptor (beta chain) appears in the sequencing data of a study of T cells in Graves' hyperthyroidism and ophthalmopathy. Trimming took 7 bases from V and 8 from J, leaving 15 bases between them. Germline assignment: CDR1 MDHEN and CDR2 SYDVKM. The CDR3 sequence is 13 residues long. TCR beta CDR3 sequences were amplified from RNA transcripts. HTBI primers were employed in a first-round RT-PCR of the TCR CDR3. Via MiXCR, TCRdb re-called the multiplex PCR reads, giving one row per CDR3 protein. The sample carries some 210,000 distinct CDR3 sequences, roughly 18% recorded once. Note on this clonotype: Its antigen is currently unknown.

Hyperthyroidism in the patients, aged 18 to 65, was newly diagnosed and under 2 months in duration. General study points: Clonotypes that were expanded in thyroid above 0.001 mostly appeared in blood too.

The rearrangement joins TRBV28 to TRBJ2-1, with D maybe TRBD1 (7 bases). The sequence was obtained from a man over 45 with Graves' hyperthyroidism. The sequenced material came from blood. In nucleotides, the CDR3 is TGTGCCAGCACGGACGGAGGGGGCGATGAGCAGTTCTTC. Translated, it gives CASTDGGGDEQFF. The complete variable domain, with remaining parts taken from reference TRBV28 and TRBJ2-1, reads DVKVTQSSRYLVKRTGEKVFLECVQDMDHENMFWYRQDPGLGLRLIYFSYDVKMKEKGDIPEGYSVSREKKERFSLILESASTNQTSMYLCASTDGGGDEQFFGPGTRLTVL.